Following are 5 T cell receptor beta chains from one sample sequenced in a study of blood T cell repertoires in COVID-19. Data came from immunoSEQ multiplex PCR; TCRdb stores just in-frame clones and leaves some out. Of 320,000 or so clones in the sample, roughly 85% were seen once. The sample taken for sequencing was PBMCs or T cells enriched from blood (not recorded which). These receptors all come from a woman in her thirties who had been exposed to COVID-19.

The genes are TRBV19 and TRBJ2-1, with 8 nucleotides matching TRBD1. V lost 7 bases and J lost 9; bases outside the gene matches: 17. The CDR3 is 16 amino acids. Germline V CDR1 and CDR2: LNHDA, SQIVND (reference sequence). The CDR3 DNA reads TGTGCCAGTAATCCATTGGGGCAGGGACAGGTAACTGAGCAGTTCTTC. Its protein product is CASNPLGQGQVTEQFF.

This clone appeared a single time. The chain recombines TRBV10-3 with TRBJ2-3; TRBD1 agrees at 7 bases. This CDR3 comprises 12 residues. The junction had 2 bases not matched to a gene; V was cut back by 9 bases and J by 2 bases. From germline, CDR1 is ENHRY and CDR2 SYGVKD. The CDR3: CAIQGNTDTQYF. The CDR3 DNA is TGTGCCATACAGGGGAACACAGATACGCAGTATTTT.

The chain has TRBV7-9 and TRBJ1-2; 8 bases are a match to TRBD1. After removal of 6 bases from V and 4 bases from J, the junction contained 4 bases not matched to a gene. Germline V gene lookup returns CDR1 SEHNR and CDR2 FQNEAQ (reference sequence). The CDR3 contains 13 residues. This CDR3 reads CASSRTGPYGYTF. DNA for the CDR3: TGTGCCAGCAGTCGGACAGGGCCCTATGGCTACACCTTC.

The chain carries TRBV12-5 and TRBJ1-3; weak D call: TRBD1 (5 bases). Germline values: CDR1 LGHNT, CDR2 FRNRAP. The ends were cut back, 6 bases at V and 1 base at J, with 7 bases in the middle. The CDR3 length is 13 residues. Here the CDR3 reads CASGHRSGNTIYF. Written as DNA, the CDR3 is TGTGCTAGTGGCCACAGGTCTGGAAACACCATATATTTT. Looking up the rest from reference TRBV12-5 and TRBJ1-3 gives the full variable domain: DARVTQTPRHKVTEMGQEVTMRCQPILGHNTVFWYRQTMMQGLELLAYFRNRAPLDDSGMPKDRFSAEMPDATLATLKIQPSEPRDSAVYFCASGHRSGNTIYFGEGSWLTVV.

The V call is TRBV9, the J call TRBJ1-1, with D tentatively TRBD1 (5 bases). In germline, CDR1 is SGDLS, CDR2 YYNGEE. Trimming removed 2 bases from V and 4 bases from J, with 12 bases in between. This CDR3 comprises 14 residues. The CDR3 coding sequence is TGTGCCAGCAGCGTTACAGGTATCGTCACTGAAGCTTTCTTT. This gives the protein CASSVTGIVTEAFF.